This T cell receptor beta chain was profiled in a study of T cells in Graves' hyperthyroidism and ophthalmopathy. TCR beta CDR3 regions were amplified from RNA. The HTBI set primed first-round TCR CDR3 RT-PCR. MiXCR, run by TCRdb on the multiplex PCR reads, gives a single entry per CDR3 protein. In the table there are about 560,000 distinct CDR3 sequences, 15% to 20% of which are singletons. This clonotype has ten or more counts. CDR1 SGHRS and CDR2 YFSETQ come from the germline V gene. Unmatched junction bases numbered 8, after V lost 5 bases and J lost 1 base. The CDR3 totals 16 residues. Hyperthyroidism in the patients, aged 18 to 65, was newly diagnosed and under 2 months in duration. Fresh peripheral blood, approximately 10 ml, yielded the PBMCs.

The clonotype was recovered from a young woman with Graves' hyperthyroidism. The J gene is TRBJ2-2, the V gene TRBV5-1; 7 bases are shared with TRBD1. The source material was blood. The CDR3 region is CASRTRRQGNTGELFF. The CDR3 DNA follows: TGCGCCAGCAGAACCAGACGACAGGGGAACACCGGGGAGCTGTTTTTT. The variable domain in full, completed from reference TRBV5-1 and TRBJ2-2, reads KAGVTQTPRYLIKTRGQQVTLSCSPISGHRSVSWYQQTPGQGLQFLFEYFSETQRNKGNFPGRFSGRQFSNSRSEMNVSTLELGDSALYLCASRTRRQGNTGELFFGEGSRLTVL.